The rows below give T cell receptor beta chains drawn from one sample of a study of brain T cells in children with intractable seizures. Assay: immunoSEQ multiplex PCR; the TCRdb copy retains only in-frame clones and omits some. The table shows hundreds of thousands of clones, with nearly 95% occurring only once. This material consisted of peripheral blood, taken 4 to 5 months after surgery. These receptors were collected from a boy younger than two with tuberous sclerosis and intractable seizures. Each CDR3 is given with its conserved first and last residue. The order of the fields is V gene, CDR3 length, D gene, J gene, clone size, CDR3 protein, CDR3 DNA. The D gene is left open where the match is weak. Some rows have no size entry. The others give once, few or many, or a class for an expanded clone.

>TRBV6-2/TRBV6-3|14|.|TRBJ1-6|.
CASSLRTANSPLHF
TGTGCCAGCAGCTTGAGGACGGCTAATTCACCCCTCCACTTT
>TRBV4-1|15|.|TRBJ1-4|.
CASSQVASRDGKLFF
TGCGCCAGCAGCCAAGTGGCGAGTCGGGACGGAAAACTGTTTTTT
>TRBV15|16|TRBD2|TRBJ2-3|few
CATSRGGGGSTDTQYF
TGTGCCACCAGCAGAGGGGGCGGGGGGAGCACAGATACGCAGTATTTT
>TRBV7-3|14|.|TRBJ2-3|.
CASSITGNPDTQYF
TGTGCCAGCAGCATCACAGGGAACCCAGATACGCAGTATTTT
>TRBV6-5|15|.|TRBJ1-2|.
CASSKQGPSNYGYTF
TGTGCCAGCAGTAAACAGGGACCCAGTAACTATGGCTACACCTTC
>TRBV11-2|14|.|TRBJ1-4|.
CASSLAGRGEKLFF
TGTGCCAGCAGCTTAGCGGGGAGAGGCGAAAAACTGTTTTTT
>TRBV24-1|16|.|TRBJ2-1|.
CATSDNQGGSYNEQFF
TGTGCCACCAGTGACAACCAGGGGGGGTCCTACAATGAGCAGTTCTTC
>TRBV10-3|13|.|TRBJ1-1|.
CAINAGDGTEAFF
TGTGCCATCAACGCCGGGGATGGCACTGAAGCTTTCTTT
>TRBV19|14|.|TRBJ1-4|.
CASSILGRGEKLFF
TGTGCCAGTAGTATTTTAGGGCGAGGTGAAAAACTGTTTTTT
>TRBV28|13|TRBD1|TRBJ1-4|.
CASSLYRGGKLFF
TGTGCCAGCAGTTTGTACAGGGGAGGAAAACTGTTTTTT
>TRBV9|16|TRBD2|TRBJ2-5|.
CASSVGVAGVQETQYF
TGTGCCAGCAGCGTAGGGGTAGCGGGGGTTCAAGAGACCCAGTACTTC
>TRBV12-5|14|.|TRBJ2-2|.
CASLRDGDTGELFF
TGTGCTAGCCTCCGGGACGGAGACACCGGGGAGCTGTTTTTT
>TRBV27|17|TRBD1|TRBJ2-1|.
CASTGQGAIGTALEQFF
TGTGCCAGCACCGGACAGGGGGCGATAGGGACTGCCCTAGAGCAGTTCTTC
>TRBV18|16|TRBD1|TRBJ1-2|.
CASSPGQDAPLYGYTF
TGTGCCAGCTCACCGGGACAGGACGCGCCCCTCTATGGCTACACCTTC
>TRBV28|15|TRBD1|TRBJ2-7|.
CASSLRDRVSREQYF
TGTGCCAGCAGTTTAAGGGACAGGGTTTCTCGCGAGCAGTACTTC
>TRBV6-6|12|.|TRBJ2-7|.
CASSYVWYEQYF
TGTGCCAGCAGTTACGTTTGGTACGAGCAGTACTTC
>TRBV19|16|TRBD1|TRBJ1-6|.
CASGQGKSSYNSPLHF
TGTGCCAGTGGACAGGGTAAAAGCTCCTATAATTCACCCCTCCACTTT
>TRBV5-1|14|.|TRBJ1-2|.
CASSLEGSLPGYTF
TGCGCCAGCAGCTTGGAGGGGAGTCTACCTGGCTACACCTTC
>TRBV7-8|17|.|TRBJ2-7|.
CASSLAARVRAGYEQYF
TGTGCCAGCAGCCTAGCAGCCAGGGTCAGGGCTGGCTACGAGCAGTACTTC
>TRBV6-4|13|.|TRBJ2-3|.
CASSDRRTDTQYF
TGTGCCAGCAGTGACAGACGCACAGATACGCAGTATTTT
>TRBV2|11|.|TRBJ1-1|.
CASGQNTEAFF
TGTGCCAGCGGCCAGAACACTGAAGCTTTCTTT
>TRBV30|13|.|TRBJ2-5|.
CAWSPRGEETQYF
TGTGCCTGGAGCCCCAGAGGAGAAGAGACCCAGTACTTC
>TRBV6-4|16|TRBD2|TRBJ2-7|.
CASSSGWIGGGNEQYF
TGTGCCAGCAGCTCCGGTTGGATCGGGGGGGGAAACGAGCAGTACTTC
>TRBV7-2|16|TRBD2|TRBJ2-7|.
CASSLVSGYYRNEQYF
TGTGCCAGCAGCTTAGTTAGCGGGTACTATAGGAACGAGCAGTACTTC
>TRBV10-2|14|.|TRBJ2-3|.
CASSEMTSTDTQYF
TGCGCCAGCAGTGAAATGACTAGCACAGATACGCAGTATTTT
>TRBV19|14|.|TRBJ2-1|.
CASSIRKGGHEQFF
TGTGCCAGTAGTATCCGCAAGGGGGGCCATGAGCAGTTCTTC
>TRBV15|17|TRBD1|TRBJ1-1|.
CATSRSPFGQGNTEAFF
TGTGCCACCAGCAGGAGCCCCTTCGGACAGGGGAACACTGAAGCTTTCTTT